This T cell receptor beta chain is from a study of blood T cell repertoires in COVID-19. Profiling relied on immunoSEQ multiplex PCR, and the TCRdb table lists in-frame clones only, not all of them. The table has some 460,000 clones, 87% seen once. V gave up 0 bases and J gave up 6 bases, with 12 bases separating them. The germline CDR1 and CDR2 sequences are SEHNR and FQNEAQ (reference sequence). CDR3 size: 14 residues. Specimen: PBMCs or T cells enriched from blood (not recorded which). V is TRBV7-9 and J is TRBJ2-7, with unresolved D. The source of this sequence is a woman aged 18 to 35 who had recovered from COVID-19. CDR3 nucleotides: TGTGCCAGCAGCTTAGCGGCGGCCGCCCGCGAGCAGTACTTC. This translates into CASSLAAAAREQYF.